These 27 T cell receptor beta chains came from one sample sequenced in a study of T cell responses to AZD1222 COVID-19 vaccine. Sequencing was performed with immunoSEQ multiplex PCR; in TCRdb, only in-frame clones are kept and a portion is missing. The sample includes around 88,000 clones, 80% to 90% seen only once; the top ten take about a tenth. The sequenced sample was peripheral blood, obtained on day 0 of MenACWY control vaccination. The source is an adult in good health.

This chain joins TRBV12-5 and TRBJ1-6; D remains unclear. The germline V gene encodes CDR1 LGHNT and CDR2 FRNRAP. The germline V and J ends were trimmed by 0 bases and 7 bases, with 13 bases remaining between them. CDR3 length equals 16 residues. CDR3 nucleotide sequence: TGTGCTAGTGGTTTGGTCGGTAGCTCCGAGAATTCACCCCTCCACTTT. The encoded protein is CASGLVGSSENSPLHF.

This clone came up once. The J gene is TRBJ1-2, the V gene TRBV6-6; no definite D call. CDR1 is MNHNY and CDR2 is SVGAGI in the germline V gene (reference sequence). With 2 bases removed from V and 2 bases from J, the gap between germline ends came to 6 bases. There are 13 residues in the CDR3. The CDR3 nucleotides are TGTGCCAGCAGTTACGAAGTCAACTATGGCTACACCTTC. The encoded protein is CASSYEVNYGYTF.

The chain uses TRBV4-2 and TRBJ1-2; a possible D gene is TRBD1 (5 bases). CDR3 size: 14 residues. Germline CDR1 LGHNA, CDR2 YNFKEQ. V was pared by 0 bases and J by 4 bases, with 9 bases between. For the CDR3, the DNA is TGTGCCAGCAGCCAAGATCTGGGGGGCTATGGCTACACCTTC. This sequence encodes CASSQDLGGYGYTF.

Only one count was recorded for this clone. The chain combines TRBV6-2 or TRBV6-3 with TRBJ1-1, with D maybe TRBD1 (5 bases). Germline V gene data show CDR1 as MNHEY and CDR2 as SVGEGT. The CDR3 runs to 16 residues. Trimming left V 5 bases short and J 4 bases short, with 20 bases between. CDR3 bases: TGTGCCAGCAGTGCTACCGCAGGGAACGTACTCACTGAAGCTTTCTTT. Amino acids: CASSATAGNVLTEAFF.

The rearrangement joins TRBV9 to TRBJ1-2; 8 bases match TRBD1. V dropped 0 bases and J dropped 5; count of bases not matched to a gene: 6. Germline CDR1 reads SGDLS; CDR2 reads YYNGEE. The CDR3 extends over 15 amino acids. CDR3 nucleotides: TGTGCCAGCAGCGTAGCACACAGGGGGGAATATGGCTACACCTTC. This translates into CASSVAHRGEYGYTF.

The chain has TRBV20-1 and TRBJ1-2; no firm D call. Germline V gene data show CDR1 as DFQATT and CDR2 as SNEGSKA (reference sequence). The V gene lost 3 bases and the J gene lost 4 bases, with 9 bases spanning the gap. The CDR3 length is 12 residues. The CDR3 is CSASKASYGYTF. The CDR3 region has the DNA TGCAGTGCTAGTAAAGCATCCTATGGCTACACCTTC.

The V and J genes are TRBV19 and TRBJ1-1, with no clear D. This CDR3 comprises 15 residues. Germline values: CDR1 LNHDA, CDR2 SQIVND (reference sequence). V dropped 4 bases and J dropped 0 bases, with 12 bases sitting between them. The CDR3 DNA follows: TGTGCCAGTAGTACCCCCAAGCCGATGAACACTGAAGCTTTCTTT. Protein product: CASSTPKPMNTEAFF.

This chain links TRBV5-6 with TRBJ1-1, with D possibly being TRBD1 (5 bases). The germline CDR1 and CDR2 sequences are SGHDT and YYEEEE. V lost 5 bases to trimming and J lost 0 bases, with 14 bases between them. This CDR3 has 15 amino acids. The CDR3, as DNA: TGTGCCAGCAGTTTCGAGGGAGGGGTGAACACTGAAGCTTTCTTT. Encoded protein: CASSFEGGVNTEAFF.

This clone appeared a few times. V gene TRBV7-8 combines with J gene TRBJ1-2, with 10 bases fitting TRBD1. Germline V gene sequence: CDR1 SGHVS, CDR2 FQNEAQ. V was clipped by 3 bases and J by 6 bases; unmatched bases: 7. The CDR3 has 15 amino acids. This CDR3 reads CASSFIGQGDDGYTF. The CDR3 nucleotides are TGTGCCAGCAGCTTCATCGGACAGGGGGACGATGGCTACACCTTC.

The rearrangement uses TRBV23-1 and TRBJ1-1; TRBD1 is a possible D gene (6 bases). TRBV23-1 is recorded as an ORF, its role being uncertain. V shed 4 bases and J shed 3 bases, with 12 bases lying between them. The CDR3 extends over 14 amino acids. The CDR3 DNA follows: TGCGCCAGCAGTCGGACAGCCAGGTACACTGAAGCTTTCTTT. Translated: CASSRTARYTEAFF.

The chain employs TRBV30 and TRBJ2-5, with unresolved D. The CDR3 totals 14 residues. CDR1 and CDR2 (germline): GTSNPN, SVGIG (reference sequence). Trimming cost V 5 bases and J 1 base, with 14 bases left between them. The chain's CDR3 is CAWGSGWGQETQYF. In DNA, the CDR3 is TGTGCCTGGGGGTCCGGTTGGGGCCAAGAGACCCAGTACTTC.

This clone was found a few times. The chain joins TRBV7-9 to TRBJ2-7; D is uncertain. V was cut by 7 bases and J by 3 bases, with 7 bases left in between. Germline V gene lookup returns CDR1 SEHNR and CDR2 FQNEAQ (reference sequence). This CDR3 has 11 residues. The CDR3 here is CASTGSYEQYF. DNA of the CDR3: TGTGCCAGCACCGGCAGCTACGAGCAGTACTTC.

This chain connects TRBV4-3 to TRBJ1-4, with TRBD1 matching over 7 bases. CDR1 is LGHNA and CDR2 is YSLEER in the germline V gene. V was clipped by 0 bases and J by 4 bases; unmatched bases: 8. The CDR3 totals 17 residues. The CDR3 sequence is CASSQEGPGGGNEKLFF. CDR3 bases: TGCGCCAGCAGCCAAGAAGGTCCAGGGGGTGGTAATGAAAAACTGTTTTTT.

This clone appeared a single time. The rearrangement uses TRBV7-7 and TRBJ2-2, with D perhaps assigned TRBD1 or TRBD2 (5 bases each). This CDR3 has 16 amino acids. V was pared by 5 bases and J by 2 bases, with 15 bases between. Per the germline V gene, CDR1 is SSHAT and CDR2 is FNYEAQ (reference sequence). The CDR3 nucleotides read TGTGCCAGCAGCCCCAATAGCTGGGACAACACCGGGGAGCTGTTTTTT. It codes for CASSPNSWDNTGELFF.

This chain links TRBV28 with TRBJ1-2, with no clear D. The germline V gene has CDR1 MDHEN and CDR2 SYDVKM. The V end was cut by 5 bases, the J end by 4 bases, with 8 bases between. This CDR3 has 12 amino acids. Here the CDR3 DNA reads TGTGCCAGCAGTCCTCCTACCTATGGCTACACCTTC. Translated, it gives CASSPPTYGYTF.

The chain combines TRBV5-1 with TRBJ2-5; possibly TRBD2 for D (6 bases). Germline CDR1 reads SGHRS; CDR2 reads YFSETQ. V lost 2 bases and J lost 1, with 12 bases in between. CDR3 length: 15 amino acids. DNA of the CDR3: TGCGCCAGCAGCTTACTTAGCGGACCCCAAGAGACCCAGTACTTC. This sequence encodes CASSLLSGPQETQYF.

V gene TRBV11-3 combines with J gene TRBJ2-2; no reliable D call. This CDR3 has 16 amino acids. CDR1 SGHNT and CDR2 YENEEA come from the germline V gene. Trimming shortened V by 4 bases and J by 0 bases, and 12 bases separated the two germline ends. CDR3 in DNA: TGTGCCAGCAGCTCGTCGGGTGTTTCGAACACCGGGGAGCTGTTTTTT. Amino acid sequence: CASSSSGVSNTGELFF.

The chain couples TRBV7-9 to TRBJ2-3, with 9 bases lining up with TRBD1. Germline CDR1 is SEHNR and CDR2 is FQNEAQ (reference sequence). The CDR3 spans 16 residues. V lost 4 bases and J lost 0; bases outside the gene matches: 5. CDR3 protein: CASSYGQGHSTDTQYF. The CDR3 coding sequence is TGTGCCAGCAGCTACGGACAGGGGCATAGCACAGATACGCAGTATTTT.

The V call is TRBV6-1, the J call TRBJ1-4; D gene unclear. The germline V gene encodes CDR1 MNHNS and CDR2 SASEGT. This CDR3 is 11 amino acids long. Trimming removed 1 base at V and 6 bases at J, with 0 bases between. Here the CDR3 reads CASSEDEKLFF. CDR3 DNA: TGTGCCAGCAGTGAAGATGAAAAACTGTTTTTT.

This chain joins TRBV11-3 and TRBJ2-1; weak D call: TRBD1 (6 bases). CDR1 and CDR2 (germline): SGHNT, YENEEA. Trimming took off 5 bases at V and 0 bases at J, with 14 bases between the two ends. CDR3 length: 16 amino acids. The CDR3 DNA is TGTGCCAGCAGCACAAGAACAGGGATCTCCTACAATGAGCAGTTCTTC. Translated, it gives CASSTRTGISYNEQFF.

This sequence joins TRBV30 and TRBJ2-1, with D hard to call. Germline V gene data show CDR1 as GTSNPN and CDR2 as SVGIG (reference sequence). The CDR3 consists of 14 residues. V was pared by 4 bases and J by 6 bases, with 16 bases between. The CDR3 DNA sequence: TGTGCCTGGAAATCGGGCCGTCCTGGCAATGAGCAGTTCTTC. Translating it yields CAWKSGRPGNEQFF.

The gene calls are TRBV6-5 and TRBJ1-6, with no clear D. This CDR3 has 14 amino acids. Germline CDR1 and CDR2: MNHEY and SVGAGI. Trimming cost V 2 bases and J 10 bases, with 12 bases left between them. The chain's CDR3 is CASSYAEPGSPLHF. CDR3 DNA: TGTGCCAGCAGTTACGCTGAACCCGGGTCACCCCTCCACTTT.

This clone was observed once. This chain joins TRBV19 and TRBJ1-2, with TRBD1 matching over 12 bases. The CDR3 is 15 residues long. Germline CDR1 is LNHDA and CDR2 is SQIVND (reference sequence). V shed 6 bases, J shed 8 bases, and the junction held 10 bases outside the gene matches. CDR3 sequence (DNA): TGTGCCAGTAGCAAACCGGGACAGGGGGCGGGAGGCTACACCTTC. It encodes CASSKPGQGAGGYTF.

The chain has TRBV21-1 and TRBJ1-4. TRBV21-1 counts as a pseudogene. The CDR3 consists of 18 residues. The DNA for the CDR3 is TGTGCCAGCACCAAAGAGATTGAGTTGGAGTGGTGGGGTGAAAAACTGTTTTTT. It translates to CASTKEIELEWWGEKLFF.

The V gene is TRBV7-9, the J gene TRBJ2-7, with TRBD2 identical over 7 bases. CDR1 and CDR2 from the germline V gene are SEHNR and FQNEAQ (reference sequence). V lost 5 bases, J lost 3 bases, and 7 bases stayed unmatched. The CDR3 runs 14 residues. CDR3 nucleotides: TGTGCCAGCAGCCCGGACTCGGGGGGCTACGAGCAGTACTTC. Encoded protein: CASSPDSGGYEQYF. The whole variable domain, remainder taken from reference TRBV7-9 and TRBJ2-7, is DTGVSQNPRHKITKRGQNVTFRCDPISEHNRLYWYRQTLGQGPEFLTYFQNEAQLEKSRLLSDRFSAERPKGSFSTLEIQRTEQGDSAMYLCASSPDSGGYEQYFGPGTRLTVT.

This rearrangement joins TRBV27 to TRBJ2-1, with D maybe TRBD2 (6 bases). The CDR3 extends over 16 amino acids. The germline V and J ends were trimmed by 1 base and 2 bases, with 12 bases remaining between them. Germline CDR1 is MNHEY and CDR2 is SMNVEV (reference sequence). CDR3 in DNA: TGTGCCAGCAGTTTATTAGGGGAGGCCCCCTACAATGAGCAGTTCTTC. This codes for CASSLLGEAPYNEQFF.

The genes are TRBV10-3 and TRBJ2-3; D is possibly TRBD2 (5 bases). CDR1 ENHRY and CDR2 SYGVKD come from the germline V gene. This CDR3 comprises 13 residues. The V end was cut by 9 bases, the J end by 0 bases, with 10 bases between. The CDR3 bases are TGTGCCATGCGGGTTACTAGCACAGATACGCAGTATTTT. Its protein is CAMRVTSTDTQYF.